The rows below give T cell receptor beta chains drawn from one sample of a study of T cells after yellow fever vaccination. One entry per CDR3 protein, called by TCRdb with MiXCR from the 5' RACE reads. The sample lists hundreds of thousands of distinct CDR3 sequences; roughly an eighth were seen once. The sample in question was PBMCs, obtained on the day of the yellow fever booster vaccination. The source is a man aged 25 to 40 who received the YFV17D yellow fever vaccine. CDR3s include the opening cysteine and the closing phenylalanine or tryptophan. D genes are given only for firm matches. Size is stated for part of the rows, as once, few or many counts, or as a class when the clone is expanded.

V gene	J gene	clone size	D gene	CDR3 protein	CDR3 DNA
TRBV6-5	TRBJ2-7	NA	TRBD1	CASSYGQEYEQYF	TGTGCCAGCAGTTACGGACAGGAGTACGAGCAGTACTTC
TRBV7-2	TRBJ2-5	many	NA	CASGPQETQYF	TGTGCCAGCGGACCCCAAGAGACCCAGTACTTC
TRBV7-2	TRBJ2-2	few	TRBD2	CASSLRLAGTNTGELFF	TGTGCCAGCAGCTTAAGGCTAGCGGGGACAAACACCGGGGAGCTGTTTTTT
TRBV7-2	TRBJ2-7	few	TRBD1	CASGRDRVYEQYF	TGTGCCAGCGGCCGGGACAGGGTCTACGAGCAGTACTTC
TRBV6-1	TRBJ2-6	few	NA	CASSLGPANVLTF	TGTGCCAGCAGCCTCGGTCCGGCCAACGTCCTGACTTTC
TRBV20-1	TRBJ2-3	NA	TRBD2	CSALPPLAGGRTDTQYF	TGCAGTGCTTTACCTCCACTAGCGGGAGGGCGAACAGATACGCAGTATTTT
TRBV12-5	TRBJ1-1	few	TRBD1	CASGPGTGAVVNTEAFF	TGTGCTAGTGGTCCTGGGACAGGGGCGGTTGTGAACACTGAAGCTTTCTTT
TRBV7-9	TRBJ2-1	NA	NA	CASSLDRLVEQFF	TGTGCCAGCAGCTTAGACAGACTGGTTGAGCAGTTCTTC
TRBV9	TRBJ2-7	NA	NA	CASSTSGTPDNEQYF	TGTGCCAGCAGCACCAGCGGGACACCCGACAACGAGCAGTACTTC
TRBV20-1	TRBJ1-1	many	NA	CSARDIRSPMNTEAFF	TGCAGTGCTAGAGATATTCGGTCACCCATGAACACTGAAGCTTTCTTT
TRBV20-1	TRBJ2-1	many	NA	CSARPGTGHNEQFF	TGCAGTGCTAGACCGGGGACTGGTCACAATGAGCAGTTCTTC
TRBV29-1	TRBJ2-7	NA	NA	CSVQESWYEQYF	TGCAGCGTTCAAGAAAGTTGGTACGAGCAGTACTTC
TRBV6-1	TRBJ1-1	many	NA	CASSSPGNTEAFF	TGTGCCAGCAGTAGCCCGGGGAACACTGAAGCTTTCTTT
TRBV5-1	TRBJ2-7	few	TRBD1	CASSSSTGGVSYEQYF	TGCGCCAGCAGCTCATCCACAGGGGGTGTCTCCTACGAGCAGTACTTC